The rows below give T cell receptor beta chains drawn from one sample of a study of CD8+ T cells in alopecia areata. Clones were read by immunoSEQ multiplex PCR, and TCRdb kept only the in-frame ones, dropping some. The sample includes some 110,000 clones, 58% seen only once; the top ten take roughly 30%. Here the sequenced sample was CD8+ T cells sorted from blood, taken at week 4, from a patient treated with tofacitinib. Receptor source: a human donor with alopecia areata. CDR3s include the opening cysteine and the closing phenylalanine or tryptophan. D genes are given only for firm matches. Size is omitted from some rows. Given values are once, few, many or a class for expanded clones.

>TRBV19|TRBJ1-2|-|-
TGTGCCAGTACCCTTATACCGGTCATCTATGGCTACACCTTC
CASTLIPVIYGYTF
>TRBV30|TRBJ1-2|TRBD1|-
TGTGCCTGGAGTCCCGACAGGGGAAACTATGGCTACACCTTC
CAWSPDRGNYGYTF
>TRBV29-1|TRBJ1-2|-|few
TGCAGCGTTGTCGGTCAGAACTATGGCTACACCTTC
CSVVGQNYGYTF
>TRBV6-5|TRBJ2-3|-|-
TGTGCCAGCAGTAGGCGGGGGCCAGGCACAGATACGCAGTATTTT
CASSRRGPGTDTQYF
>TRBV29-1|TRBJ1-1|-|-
TGCAGCGTTGAGGGGGGGGAGTCGGGCACTGAAGCTTTCTTT
CSVEGGESGTEAFF
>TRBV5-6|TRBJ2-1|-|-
TGTGCCAGCAGCTTGGGCAGCAACTGGGATGAGCAGTTCTTC
CASSLGSNWDEQFF
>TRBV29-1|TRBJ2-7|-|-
TGCAGCGTTGAATGGCAGGGCTCCTACGAGCAGTACTTC
CSVEWQGSYEQYF
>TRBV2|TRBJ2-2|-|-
TGTGCCAGCAGCGAGGCAACCTGGGAGCTGTTTTTT
CASSEATWELFF
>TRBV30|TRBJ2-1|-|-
TGTGGGGTAAATGAGCAGTTCTTC
CGVNEQFF
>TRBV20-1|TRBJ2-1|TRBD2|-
TGCAGTGCTAGAGTGGGACTAGAAGAGTTCTTC
CSARVGLEEFF
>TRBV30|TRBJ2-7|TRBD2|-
TGTGCCTGGAGTGTAAGTCCGGGACTATCGACCTACGAGCAGTACTTC
CAWSVSPGLSTYEQYF
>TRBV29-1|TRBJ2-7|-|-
TGCAGCGTTGAAATGGAACCACACCTAAGGGAGCAGTACTTC
CSVEMEPHLREQYF
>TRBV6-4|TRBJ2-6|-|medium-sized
TGTGCCAGCAGTGAGGACAGCTCTGGGGCCAACGTCCTGACTTTC
CASSEDSSGANVLTF
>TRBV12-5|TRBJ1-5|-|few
TGTGCTAATGCAGGGGTAGGTCAGCCCCAGCATTTT
CANAGVGQPQHF
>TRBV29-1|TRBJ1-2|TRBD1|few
TGCAGCGCCGGGGACAGGAGCGGCTACACCTTC
CSAGDRSGYTF
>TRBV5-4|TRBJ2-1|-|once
TGTGCCAGCAGCACCGACAGCTACAATGAGCAGTTCTTC
CASSTDSYNEQFF
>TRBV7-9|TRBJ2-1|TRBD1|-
TGTGCCAGCAGCTCGCCCGGGACAGGGTGGAATGAGCAGTTCTTC
CASSSPGTGWNEQFF
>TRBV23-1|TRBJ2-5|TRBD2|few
TGCGCCAGCAGTCAATCGAGTAGCGGGGGGCAGGGGACCCAGTACTTC
CASSQSSSGGQGTQYF
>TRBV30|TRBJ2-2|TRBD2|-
TGTGCCTCCCGGGGGGAGCCCAACACCGGGGAGCTGTTTTTT
CASRGEPNTGELFF
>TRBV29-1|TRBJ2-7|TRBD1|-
TGCAGCGTTGGCGGGGGTCCGGGACAGGGGCAACGCGAGCAGTACTTC
CSVGGGPGQGQREQYF
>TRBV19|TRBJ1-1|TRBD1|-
TGTGCCAGCAGGGGGTTCGACACTGAAGCTTTCTTT
CASRGFDTEAFF
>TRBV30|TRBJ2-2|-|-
TGTGCCTGGAGTGAAATCGACACCGGGGAGCTGTTTTTT
CAWSEIDTGELFF
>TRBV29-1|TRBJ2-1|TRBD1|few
TGCAGCACCACCGGACAGGGGCTACGGCAGTTCTTC
CSTTGQGLRQFF
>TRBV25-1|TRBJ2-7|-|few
TGTGCCAGCAGTGAGGGTTACGAGCAGTACTTC
CASSEGYEQYF
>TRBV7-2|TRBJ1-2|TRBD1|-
TGTGCCAGCAAACCAGGGACAGGGGCTACCTATGGCTACACCTTC
CASKPGTGATYGYTF
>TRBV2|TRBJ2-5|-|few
TGTGCCAGCAGTGAAACCCCCCCCTTCGGAGAGACCCAGTACTTC
CASSETPPFGETQYF
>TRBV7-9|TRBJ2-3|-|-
TGTGCCAGCAGCCCCCCCGGTCCACTTTCCTCAGATACGCAGTATTTT
CASSPPGPLSSDTQYF
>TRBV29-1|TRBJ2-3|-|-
TGCAGCGTTCTAGGGGATACGCAGTATTTT
CSVLGDTQYF